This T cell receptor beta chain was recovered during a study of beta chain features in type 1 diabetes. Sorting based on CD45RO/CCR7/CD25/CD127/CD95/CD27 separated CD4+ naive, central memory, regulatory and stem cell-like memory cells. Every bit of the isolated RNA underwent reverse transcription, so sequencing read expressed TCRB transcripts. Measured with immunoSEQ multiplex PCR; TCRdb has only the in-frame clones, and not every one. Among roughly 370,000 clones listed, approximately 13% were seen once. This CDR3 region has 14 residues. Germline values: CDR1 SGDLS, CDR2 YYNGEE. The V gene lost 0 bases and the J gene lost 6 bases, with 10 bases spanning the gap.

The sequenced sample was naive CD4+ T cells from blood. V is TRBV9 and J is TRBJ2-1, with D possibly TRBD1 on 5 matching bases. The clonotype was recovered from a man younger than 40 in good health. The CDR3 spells CASSVERGSNEQFF. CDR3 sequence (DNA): TGTGCCAGCAGCGTAGAAAGGGGTTCCAATGAGCAGTTCTTC.